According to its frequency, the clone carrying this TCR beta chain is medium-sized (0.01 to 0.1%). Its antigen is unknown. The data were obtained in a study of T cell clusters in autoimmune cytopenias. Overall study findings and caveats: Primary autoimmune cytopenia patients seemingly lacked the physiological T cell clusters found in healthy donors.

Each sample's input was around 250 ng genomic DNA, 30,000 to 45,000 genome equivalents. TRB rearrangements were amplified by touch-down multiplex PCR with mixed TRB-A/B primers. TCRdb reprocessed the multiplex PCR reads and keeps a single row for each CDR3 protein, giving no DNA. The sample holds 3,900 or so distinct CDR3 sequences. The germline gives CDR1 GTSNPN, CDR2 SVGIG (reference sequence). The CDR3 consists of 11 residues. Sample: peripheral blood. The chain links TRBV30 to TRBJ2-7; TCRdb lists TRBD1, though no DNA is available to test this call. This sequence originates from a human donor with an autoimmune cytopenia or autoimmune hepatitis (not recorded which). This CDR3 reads CAWSQDSEQYF.